The 2 T cell receptor beta chains presented below share a single source sample, sequenced in a study of blood T cell repertoires in COVID-19 (dated by TCRdb to about 2020). Library preparation was by the immunoSEQ multiplex PCR assay. Held by TCRdb, this immuneACCESS table contains in-frame sequences only and omits some clones. Under half of the omission traces to an unresolved V gene where checked; the cause of the rest is unknown. The sample table shows about 200,000 clones, and approximately 88% are seen once. 7.5% to 10% of the sample rests with the top ten. The sample taken for sequencing was PBMCs or T cells enriched from blood (not recorded which). The receptors come from a woman between 18 and 30 years old who had recovered from COVID-19.

This chain uses TRBV2 with TRBJ1-5; possible D gene TRBD1, 6 bases. This CDR3 contains 13 residues. The germline V gene has CDR1 SNHLY and CDR2 FYNNEI. The germline V and J ends were trimmed by 5 bases and 7 bases, with 12 bases remaining between them. CDR3 loop: CASSKGGGQPQHF. The CDR3 DNA reads TGTGCCAGCAGTAAGGGGGGGGGACAGCCCCAGCATTTT. Looking up the rest from reference TRBV2 and TRBJ1-5 gives the full variable domain: EPEVTQTPSHQVTQMGQEVILRCVPISNHLYFYWYRQILGQKVEFLVSFYNNEISEKSEIFDDQFSVERPDGSNFTLKIRSTKLEDSAMYFCASSKGGGQPQHFGDGTRLSIL.

The chain employs TRBV29-1 and TRBJ1-1; a weak D match, TRBD1 (5 bases). Trimming stripped 7 bases from V and 3 bases from J, with 12 bases between. This CDR3 has 12 amino acids. Germline V gene sequence: CDR1 SQVTM, CDR2 ANQGSEA. The CDR3 DNA follows: TGCAGCGCTGGTCGGGGGGACACTGAAGCTTTCTTT. Its protein product is CSAGRGDTEAFF.